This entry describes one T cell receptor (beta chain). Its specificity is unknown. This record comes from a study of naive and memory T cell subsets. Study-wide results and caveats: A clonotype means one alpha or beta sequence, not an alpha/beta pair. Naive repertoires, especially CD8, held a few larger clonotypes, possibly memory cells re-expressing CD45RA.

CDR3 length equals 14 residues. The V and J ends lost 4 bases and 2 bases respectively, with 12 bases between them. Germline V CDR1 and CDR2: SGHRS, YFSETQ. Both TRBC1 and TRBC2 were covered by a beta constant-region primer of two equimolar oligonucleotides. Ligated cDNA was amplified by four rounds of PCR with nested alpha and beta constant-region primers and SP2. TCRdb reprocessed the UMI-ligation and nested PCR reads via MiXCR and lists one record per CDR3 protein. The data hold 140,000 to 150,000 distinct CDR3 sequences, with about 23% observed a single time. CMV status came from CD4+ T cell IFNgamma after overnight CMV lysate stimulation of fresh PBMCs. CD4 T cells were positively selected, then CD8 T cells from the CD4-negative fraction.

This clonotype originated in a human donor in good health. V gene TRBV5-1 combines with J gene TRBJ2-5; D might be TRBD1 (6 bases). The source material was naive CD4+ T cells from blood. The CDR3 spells CASSPTGNQETQYF. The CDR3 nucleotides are TGCGCCAGCAGCCCGACAGGAAATCAAGAGACCCAGTACTTC. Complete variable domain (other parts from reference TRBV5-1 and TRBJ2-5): KAGVTQTPRYLIKTRGQQVTLSCSPISGHRSVSWYQQTPGQGLQFLFEYFSETQRNKGNFPGRFSGRQFSNSRSEMNVSTLELGDSALYLCASSPTGNQETQYFGPGTRLLVL.